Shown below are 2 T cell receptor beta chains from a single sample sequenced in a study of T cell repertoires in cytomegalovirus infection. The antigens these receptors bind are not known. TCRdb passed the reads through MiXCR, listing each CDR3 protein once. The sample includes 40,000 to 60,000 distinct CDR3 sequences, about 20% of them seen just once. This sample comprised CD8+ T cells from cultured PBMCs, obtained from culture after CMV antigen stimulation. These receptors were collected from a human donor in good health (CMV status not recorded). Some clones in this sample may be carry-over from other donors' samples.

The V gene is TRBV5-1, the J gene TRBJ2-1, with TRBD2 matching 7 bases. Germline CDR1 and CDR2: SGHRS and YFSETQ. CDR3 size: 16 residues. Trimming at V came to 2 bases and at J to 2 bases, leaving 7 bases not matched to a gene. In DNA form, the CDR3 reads TGCGCCAGCAGCTTCTCGGGAGCGGGGCCCTACAATGAGCAGTTCTTC. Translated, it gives CASSFSGAGPYNEQFF. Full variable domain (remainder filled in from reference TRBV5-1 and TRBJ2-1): KAGVTQTPRYLIKTRGQQVTLSCSPISGHRSVSWYQQTPGQGLQFLFEYFSETQRNKGNFPGRFSGRQFSNSRSEMNVSTLELGDSALYLCASSFSGAGPYNEQFFGPGTRLTVL.

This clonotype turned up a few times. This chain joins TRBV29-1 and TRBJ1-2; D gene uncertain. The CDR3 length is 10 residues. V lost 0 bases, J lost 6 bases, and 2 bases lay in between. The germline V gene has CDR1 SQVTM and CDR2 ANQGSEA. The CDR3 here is CSVEDHGYTF. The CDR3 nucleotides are TGCAGCGTTGAAGACCATGGCTACACCTTC.